The T cell receptor (beta chain) under discussion was sequenced for a study of response to subunit inactivated influenza vaccine (dated by TCRdb to about 2018). Background on the whole study: Deep quantitative T cell receptor repertoire profiling was used in the study to track responses to a trivalent subunit inactivated influenza vaccine. Paper-wide results and their limitations: It was suggested by the authors that each seasonal influenza vaccination may recruit only a limited number of new T cells.

Many counts were recorded for this clonotype. Its antigen specificity is not known. Base qualities are not provided; no much larger clone lies one nucleotide away. There are 17 amino acids in the CDR3, from cysteine to phenylalanine inclusive. Only the CDR3 DNA is retained, 51 bases long and in frame from the first base. Reading the germline V gene gives CDR1 MDHEN and CDR2 SYDVKM. Ends trimmed: V by 0 bases, J by 9 bases; bases unmatched to a gene: 12. Receptor libraries were prepared by RT-PCR. TCRdb shows the sequencer as Illumina HiSeq 2500. TCRdb reprocessing: public reads trimmed at Q25 with fastp, clones called with MiXCR, in-frame beta chains kept. When rows share a CDR3 protein, they turn into one entry using the most common DNA and genes. In this sample the table shows some 800,000 distinct CDR3 sequences, less than 25% of which occur a single time. Jointly, the top ten make up roughly 10% of the sample.

Recombination connected TRBV28 to TRBJ2-1, with 9 middle bases fitting TRBD2. Specimen: PBMCs from blood, collected 4 to 6 days after vaccination. This clonotype originated in a man between 50 and 59 years old who received an inactivated influenza vaccine. Donor details come from another sample of the same person, matched by shared clones. CDR3 loop: CASSLCRAGGPHCEQFF. At the DNA level, the sequence is TGTGCCAGCAGTTTATGCCGCGCGGGAGGGCCTCATTGTGAGCAGTTCTTC. This CDR3, with the reference TRBV28 and TRBJ2-1 proteins standing in past its ends, gives the full variable domain DVKVTQSSRYLVKRTGEKVFLECVQDMDHENMFWYRQDPGLGLRLIYFSYDVKMKEKGDIPEGYSVSREKKERFSLILESASTNQTSMYLCASSLCRAGGPHCEQFFGPGTRLTVL.